This T cell receptor (beta chain) was recorded in a study of identifying expanded T cells in peripheral blood. Germline V gene data show CDR1 as SGHRS and CDR2 as YFSETQ. After removal of 4 bases from V and 6 bases from J, the junction contained 5 bases not matched to a gene. The length of the CDR3 is 15 residues. Profiled with immunoSEQ multiplex PCR; TCRdb holds only in-frame clones, not every one. The sample includes 90,000 to 100,000 clones, approximately 86% of them seen just once. This receptor was obtained from a person between 18 and 75 years old in good health. The V gene is TRBV5-1, the J gene TRBJ2-1, with TRBD2 identical over 12 bases. Sequencing was done on a sample of blood. The CDR3 sequence is CASSGGLAGSNEQFF. CDR3 coding DNA: TGCGCCAGCAGCGGCGGACTAGCGGGGAGCAATGAGCAGTTCTTC.